The 29 T cell receptor beta chains below were found in one sample sequenced in a study of T cells in Graves' hyperthyroidism and ophthalmopathy. It was RNA transcripts that yielded the amplified TCR beta CDR3 regions. HTBI primers were the set used in a first-round RT-PCR of the TCR CDR3. TCRdb fed the multiplex PCR reads into MiXCR, producing one record per CDR3 protein. The repertoire consists of approximately 500,000 distinct CDR3 sequences, with 46% occurring once and the leading ten covering around 8%. Source material: peripheral blood or thyroid tissue (not recorded which). The receptors shown here come from a woman under 30 with Graves' hyperthyroidism.

This clonotype has just one count. An end of the junction does not agree with germline; a read error may underlie this. This chain links TRBV27 with TRBJ2-6; D perhaps matches TRBD1 (6 bases). Germline V gene data show CDR1 as MNHEY and CDR2 as SMNVEV (reference sequence). The CDR3 contains 17 residues. In DNA, the CDR3 is TGTGTCAGCAGTTCTCCCCTAAACAGGGCAGGGGCCAACGTCCTGACTTTC. Protein: CVSSSPLNRAGANVLTF.

This clonotype was counted only a few times. The CDR3 does not end in the conserved phenylalanine or tryptophan, so this is likely a read error. The DNA is omitted, as the CDR3 cannot be located on it reliably, and the CDR3 follows TCRdb's listing. Here the CDR3 reads CATSDPGQFDC. J is TRBJ2-7 and V is TRBV24-1; the D call in the table, TRBD1, was not verified against the DNA. The CDR3 is 11 amino acids long, termini counted. Looked up from germline, CDR1 is KGHDR and CDR2 is SFDVKD.

The sample holds many counts of this clonotype. The V and J genes are TRBV3-1 and TRBJ2-5; a weak D match, TRBD1 (5 bases). Germline-derived CDR1 and CDR2 are LGHDT and YNNKEL (reference sequence). The CDR3 spans 13 residues. Trimming left V 4 bases short and J 2 bases short, with 8 bases between. Here the CDR3 reads CASSRGAQETQYF. CDR3 sequence (DNA): TGTGCCAGCAGCCGGGGCGCGCAAGAGACCCAGTACTTC.

To note about this clonotype: A much bigger clone sits one base away, suggesting this may be a read error. The rearrangement joins TRBV24-1 to TRBJ2-5, with 14 bases identical to TRBD2. Germline CDR1 reads KGHDR; CDR2 reads SFDVKD. This CDR3 contains 17 residues. J lost 5 bases, V lost 6 bases, and 10 bases had no gene match. The CDR3 nucleotides read TGTGCCACCAGTTTAAGAGCCCGACTAGCGGGAGGGGAGACCCAGTACTTC. Protein product: CATSLRARLAGGETQYF.

At least ten counts were recorded for this clonotype. The chain couples TRBV7-8 to TRBJ2-5, with 12 nucleotides matching TRBD2. With V trimmed by 5 bases and J by 3 bases, 13 bases remained unmatched. In germline, CDR1 is SGHVS, CDR2 FQNEAQ. This CDR3 contains 18 residues. This CDR3 reads CASSAGGLLAGGEETQYF. CDR3 nucleotide sequence: TGTGCCAGCAGCGCAGGGGGTTTACTAGCGGGAGGTGAAGAGACCCAGTACTTC.

V gene TRBV20-1 combines with J gene TRBJ2-5; TRBD2 is a possible D gene (7 bases). CDR3 length: 16 residues. Deletions cut 4 bases from V and 5 bases from J, with 23 bases between. Germline V gives CDR1 DFQATT, CDR2 SNEGSKA (reference sequence). This chain's CDR3 is CSAISVLGHGRETQYF. The CDR3 DNA is TGCAGTGCTATTAGCGTCTTGGGACACGGGAGGGAGACCCAGTACTTC.

This clonotype was detected only a few times. The chain links TRBV7-2 to TRBJ2-7, with 8 bases aligning to TRBD1. The germline V gene has CDR1 SGHTA and CDR2 FQGNSA. CDR3 length equals 15 residues. V lost 1 base, J lost 7 bases, and 9 bases stayed unmatched. CDR3 sequence: CASSLGINRGDEQYF. CDR3 bases: TGTGCCAGCAGCTTAGGAATTAACAGGGGGGATGAGCAGTACTTC.

This clonotype was counted a single time. A junction end diverges from the germline sequence, so it may reflect a read error. The rearrangement joins TRBV10-1 to TRBJ2-7, with D maybe TRBD2 (5 bases). The CDR3 sequence is 14 residues long. CDR1 and CDR2 (germline): WNHNN, SYGVQD (reference sequence). Here the CDR3 DNA reads TGCGCCAGCAGTGATAGCGACCAACCCTACGAGCAGAACTTC. As protein: CASSDSDQPYEQNF.

The J gene is TRBJ2-5, the V gene TRBV5-4; 9 bases line up with TRBD1. Germline V CDR1 and CDR2: SGHNT, YYREEE (reference sequence). The length of the CDR3 is 18 residues. V shed 5 bases and J 6 bases; nucleotides not matched to a gene: 20. CDR3 protein: CASRIPGRDRALQKTQYF. CDR3 nucleotide sequence: TGTGCCAGCAGGATCCCGGGGAGGGACAGGGCCCTTCAAAAGACCCAGTACTTC.

A remark on this clonotype: One junction end disagrees with the germline gene, perhaps due to a read error. In DNA, the CDR3 is TGTGCCAGCAGTTACCCCCGACCCCTAAGGGGCACTGAAGCTTTCTTT. Encoded protein: CASSYPRPLRGTEAFF. This rearrangement joins TRBV10-3 to TRBJ1-1; TRBD1 might be the D (5 bases). The germline CDR1 and CDR2 sequences are ENHRY and SYGVKD. The CDR3 sequence is 16 residues long.

This clonotype was observed at least ten times. The chain recombines TRBV2 with TRBJ2-3; a possible D gene is TRBD2 (6 bases). Germline-derived CDR1 and CDR2 are SNHLY and FYNNEI. The CDR3 has 14 amino acids. V was pared by 10 bases and J by 1 base, with 15 bases between. CDR3 sequence (DNA): TGTGCCACCCAAAGGGACTGGCGCACAGATACGCAGTATTTT. This sequence encodes CATQRDWRTDTQYF.

With respect to this clonotype: This could be a read error, since a much larger clone is one nucleotide away. It is likely a read error, because the conserved phenylalanine at the end of the CDR3 is missing. This chain joins TRBV2 and TRBJ1-2; possible D gene TRBD1, 5 bases. V was clipped by 6 bases and J by 5 bases, with 19 bases between them. The CDR3 totals 15 residues. Germline-derived CDR1 and CDR2 are SNHLY and FYNNEI. The CDR3 coding sequence is TGTGCCAGCAGCCCAAGGGTTCGGGGGAATTATGGCTACACCTCC. Translated, it gives CASSPRVRGNYGYTS.

The chain combines TRBV27 with TRBJ1-6, with D unclear. V was shortened by 7 bases and J by 5 bases, with 9 bases between the two germline ends. The CDR3 spans 13 residues. CDR1 MNHEY and CDR2 SMNVEV come from the germline V gene (reference sequence). As DNA, the CDR3 is TGTGCCAGCAAGCAGGCGAATAATTCACCCCTCCACTTT. Its translation is CASKQANNSPLHF.

V gene TRBV20-1 combines with J gene TRBJ1-1; D possibly corresponds to TRBD1 (6 bases). This CDR3 comprises 14 residues. From germline, CDR1 is DFQATT and CDR2 SNEGSKA (reference sequence). The V and J ends lost 5 bases and 0 bases respectively, with 13 bases between them. This chain's CDR3 is CSAGRQEMNTEAFF. The CDR3 DNA follows: TGCAGTGCTGGGCGACAGGAGATGAACACTGAAGCTTTCTTT.

The chain recombines TRBV5-1 with TRBJ1-4; unclear D gene. The V and J ends lost 5 bases and 8 bases respectively, with 7 bases between them. Germline CDR1 is SGHRS and CDR2 is YFSETQ. The CDR3 runs 11 residues. The CDR3 protein is CASRGGEKLFF. CDR3 DNA sequence: TGCGCCAGCAGGGGAGGGGAAAAACTGTTTTTT.

At least ten counts were recorded for this clonotype. This chain links TRBV10-3 with TRBJ1-5, with D unresolved. Germline V gene sequence: CDR1 ENHRY, CDR2 SYGVKD. Trimming removed 6 bases at V and 5 bases at J, with 14 bases between. The CDR3 extends over 14 amino acids. The CDR3 here is CAISLSFMDQPQHF. For the CDR3, the DNA is TGTGCCATCAGCCTGAGTTTTATGGATCAGCCCCAGCATTTT.

V usage is TRBV19 and J usage is TRBJ2-3, with a weak D call TRBD1 (6 bases). Trimming left V 3 bases short and J 2 bases short, with 12 bases between. Germline assignment: CDR1 LNHDA and CDR2 SQIVND (reference sequence). The CDR3 length is 15 residues. The CDR3 loop reads CASSIGTYDTDTQYF. CDR3 nucleotide sequence: TGTGCCAGTAGTATCGGGACATACGACACAGATACGCAGTATTTT.

This clonotype was seen many times. The chain has TRBV12-5 and TRBJ1-6; D is unclear. CDR1 LGHNT and CDR2 FRNRAP come from the germline V gene. Between the trimmed V and J ends, which lost 1 base and 8 bases, there was a span of 3 bases. The CDR3 contains 12 residues. The DNA for the CDR3 is TGTGCTAGTGGTTTGGCGGATTCACCCCTCCACTTT. Translation: CASGLADSPLHF.

Of note for this clonotype: Given a much more abundant clone one base away, this may be a read error. This rearrangement joins TRBV4-3 to TRBJ1-5; possibly TRBD1 for D (6 bases). The CDR3 totals 17 residues. Germline V CDR1 and CDR2: LGHNA, YSLEER. The CDR3, as DNA: TGCGTCAGCAGCTCCCGTTTCCCTTCAGGGGAGAATCAGCCCCAGCATTTT. Its translation: CVSSSRFPSGENQPQHF.

On this clonotype: This may be a read error, as it is one base from a much larger clone. The CDR3 sequence: CARGTSEPVRGYTF. As DNA, the CDR3 is TGTGCCAGGGGGACCTCTGAACCCGTTCGAGGCTACACCTTC. The V call is TRBV6-1, the J call TRBJ1-2; a weak D match, TRBD1 (5 bases). The V gene lost 9 bases and the J gene lost 8 bases, with 22 bases spanning the gap. Germline CDR1 is MNHNS and CDR2 is SASEGT. The CDR3 consists of 14 residues.

This clonotype was counted ten times or more. V and J are TRBV19 and TRBJ1-1; 7 nucleotides align to TRBD1. Germline loops: CDR1 LNHDA, CDR2 SQIVND (reference sequence). CDR3 length: 15 residues. Trimming took 5 bases from V and 0 from J; bases not matched to a gene: 6. DNA of the CDR3: TGTGCCAGTAGTGCCCTACAGGGGATGAACACTGAAGCTTTCTTT. Its protein is CASSALQGMNTEAFF.

Note on this clonotype: A junction end diverges from the germline sequence, so it may reflect a read error. This sequence joins TRBV24-1 and TRBJ2-5; TRBD1 matches 11 bases. CDR1 and CDR2 from the germline V gene are KGHDR and SFDVKD. The CDR3 contains 17 residues. This chain's CDR3 is CATSNLGTGGRGETQYF. As DNA, the CDR3 is TGTGCCACCAGTAATTTAGGGACAGGGGGGAGGGGAGAGACCCAGTACTTC.

V gene TRBV12-3 or TRBV12-4 combines with J gene TRBJ1-1; a possible D gene is TRBD1 (5 bases). CDR3 size: 12 residues. Trimming stripped 2 bases from V and 11 bases from J, with 12 bases between. This chain's CDR3 is CASSLRTWGAFF. CDR3 coding DNA: TGTGCCAGCAGTTTACGGACGTGGGGGGCTTTCTTT.

V gene TRBV18 combines with J gene TRBJ1-1; TRBD1 matches at 8 bases. V lost 4 bases to trimming and J lost 3 bases; unmatched junction nucleotides: 4. Germline V gives CDR1 KGHSH, CDR2 LQKENI. The CDR3 is 14 amino acids. This CDR3 reads CASSLDRADTEAFF. Written as DNA, the CDR3 is TGTGCCAGCTCACTGGACAGGGCGGACACTGAAGCTTTCTTT. Based on the CDR3 plus reference TRBV18 and TRBJ1-1, the full variable domain is NAGVMQNPRHLVRRRGQEARLRCSPMKGHSHVYWYRQLPEEGLKFMVYLQKENIIDESGMPKERFSAEFPKEGPSILRIQQVVRGDSAAYFCASSLDRADTEAFFGQGTRLTVV.

The J gene is TRBJ2-7, the V gene TRBV30; D gene ambiguous. V was shortened by 0 bases and J by 3 bases, with 9 bases between the two germline ends. Per the germline V gene, CDR1 is GTSNPN and CDR2 is SVGIG (reference sequence). The CDR3 length is 13 residues. CDR3 region: CAWSVERIYEQYF. In DNA, the CDR3 is TGTGCCTGGAGTGTGGAAAGAATCTACGAGCAGTACTTC.

J is TRBJ1-2 and V is TRBV24-1; 7 nucleotides line up with TRBD1. In germline, CDR1 is KGHDR, CDR2 SFDVKD. V shed 3 bases, J shed 4 bases, and the junction held 10 bases outside the gene matches. The CDR3 contains 16 residues. The CDR3 region is CATSDPDRVYGYGYTF. CDR3 nucleotides: TGTGCCACCAGTGATCCCGACAGGGTGTATGGCTATGGCTACACCTTC.

V usage is TRBV29-1 and J usage is TRBJ1-2; 7 bases map to TRBD1. Trimming took 7 bases from V and 5 from J; bases not matched to a gene: 10. Germline lookup yields CDR1 SQVTM and CDR2 ANQGSEA. The CDR3 runs to 13 residues. The CDR3 loop is CSDDAGTAYGYTF. In nucleotides, the CDR3 is TGCAGCGATGATGCCGGGACAGCTTATGGCTACACCTTC. The full variable domain, with the rest looked up from reference TRBV29-1 and TRBJ1-2, is SAVISQKPSRDICQRGTSLTIQCQVDSQVTMMFWYRQQPGQSLTLIATANQGSEATYESGFVIDKFPISRPNLTFSTLTVSNMSPEDSSIYLCSDDAGTAYGYTFGSGTRLTVV.

This rearrangement joins TRBV7-6 to TRBJ2-7; tentatively, D is TRBD1 or TRBD2 (5 bases each). V was clipped by 5 bases and J by 9 bases, with 17 bases between them. Germline CDR1 SGHVS, CDR2 FNYEAQ. The CDR3 loop spans 13 amino acids. The CDR3 sequence is CASSPRGAPGQYF. CDR3 DNA sequence: TGTGCCAGCAGCCCGAGAGGGGCTCCGGGGCAGTACTTC.

The gene calls are TRBV2 and TRBJ1-5; D is ambiguous. V was clipped by 10 bases and J by 0 bases, with 19 bases between them. CDR1 SNHLY and CDR2 FYNNEI come from the germline V gene. CDR3 length equals 16 residues. This chain's CDR3 is CAIRVGGHNSNQPQHF. CDR3 nucleotide sequence: TGTGCCATCCGAGTGGGAGGGCACAATAGCAATCAGCCCCAGCATTTT.